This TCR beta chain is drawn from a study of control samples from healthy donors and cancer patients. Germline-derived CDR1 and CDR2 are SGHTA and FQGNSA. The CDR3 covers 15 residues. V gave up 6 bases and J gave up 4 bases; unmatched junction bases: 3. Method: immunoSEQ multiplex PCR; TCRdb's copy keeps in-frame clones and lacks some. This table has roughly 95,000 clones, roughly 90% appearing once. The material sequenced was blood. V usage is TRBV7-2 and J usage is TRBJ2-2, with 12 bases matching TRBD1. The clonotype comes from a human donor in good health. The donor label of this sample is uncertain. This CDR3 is CASRGQGASTGELFF. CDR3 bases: TGTGCCAGCAGGGGACAGGGGGCGAGCACCGGGGAGCTGTTTTTT.